The rows below give T cell receptor beta chains drawn from one sample of a study of T cell responses to AZD1222 COVID-19 vaccine. Sequenced by immunoSEQ multiplex PCR; TCRdb stores in-frame clones only, minus some. Of fewer than 200,000 clones in the sample, about 90% are singletons; the top ten hold roughly 4.4%. The specimen comprised peripheral blood, sampled on day 0 of MenACWY control vaccination. The source is an adult in good health. The CDR3 runs from the conserved cysteine through the conserved F or W. A D gene is named only where the DNA matches it firmly. Rows give clone size only sometimes, using once, few, many, or a class for an expanded clone.

TRBV12-3/TRBV12-4,TRBD1,TRBJ2-7,.,TGTGCCAGCACCCTCGGCAGGGGGCTCGAGCAGTACTTC,CASTLGRGLEQYF
TRBV29-1,.,TRBJ2-7,few,TGCAGCGTTGAAGTTCCGGGGAGCGAGCAGTACTTC,CSVEVPGSEQYF
TRBV14,TRBD1,TRBJ1-2,.,TGTGCCAGCAGCGAAACAGGGGTATACGGCTACACCTTC,CASSETGVYGYTF
TRBV7-9,.,TRBJ1-2,.,TGTGCCAGCACCCGTAGTAAGGGGGAGAACTATGGCTACACCTTC,CASTRSKGENYGYTF
TRBV19,TRBD1,TRBJ1-4,.,TGTGCCAGTACCTTGACAGGGGAAGGAGAAAAACTGTTTTTT,CASTLTGEGEKLFF
TRBV28,.,TRBJ1-1,.,TGTGCCAGCAGTTCTACAGGGTACACTGAAGCTTTCTTT,CASSSTGYTEAFF
TRBV19,.,TRBJ2-4,.,TGTGCCAGTATGGGGGGGGCACCCCCTGGGGACATTCAGTACTTC,CASMGGAPPGDIQYF
TRBV5-1,TRBD2,TRBJ2-5,.,TGCGCCAGCAGCTTGTTGACTAGCCTCCAAGAGACCCAGTACTTC,CASSLLTSLQETQYF
TRBV30,.,TRBJ1-1,.,TGTGCCTGGAGTGTACTCGAGGACCGTACGTTT,CAWSVLEDRTF
TRBV18,.,TRBJ1-1,.,TGTGCCAGCTCAGCGACAGGTTATGGAACTGAAGCTTTCTTT,CASSATGYGTEAFF
TRBV5-1,.,TRBJ1-2,.,TGCGCCAGCAGCTTGGTGGGGCAGCACGATAACTATGGCTACACCTTC,CASSLVGQHDNYGYTF
TRBV28,.,TRBJ1-1,.,TGTGCCACCAAGACAGTGAACACTGAAGCTTTCTTT,CATKTVNTEAFF
TRBV29-1,.,TRBJ1-5,.,TGCAGCGCCGAGGCCGGGGGTGGCCAGCCCCAGCATTTT,CSAEAGGGQPQHF
TRBV6-2/TRBV6-3,TRBD1,TRBJ2-1,.,TGTGCCAGCAGTCGAACCGGGACAGGGATAGGGAGGGAGCAGTTCTTC,CASSRTGTGIGREQFF
TRBV7-2,.,TRBJ1-1,.,TGTGCCAGCAGCGTCGCTATGAACACTGAAGCTTTCTTT,CASSVAMNTEAFF
TRBV4-1,TRBD1,TRBJ1-5,.,TGCGCCAGCAGCCAAGTCGAAGGACAGGGGTTCTCCCAGCATTTT,CASSQVEGQGFSQHF
TRBV15,.,TRBJ1-2,.,TGTGCCACCAGCCGTCCTTCTAACAGGGCGCACTATGGCTACACCTTC,CATSRPSNRAHYGYTF
TRBV7-6,TRBD2,TRBJ2-3,.,TGTGCCAGCAGCTTCCAAGCGGGAGAAACAGATACGCAGTATTTT,CASSFQAGETDTQYF
TRBV4-2,TRBD2,TRBJ2-7,.,TGTGCCAGCAGCCAAGATGGGACTAGCGGGAGTTACGAGCAGTACTTC,CASSQDGTSGSYEQYF
TRBV7-2,.,TRBJ1-1,.,TGTGCCAGTGGGGTGGGTCCTTGGAACACTGAAGCTTTCTTT,CASGVGPWNTEAFF
TRBV11-2,.,TRBJ2-1,.,TGTGCCAGCAGCTTAGATAGGAGTGAGCAGTTCTTC,CASSLDRSEQFF
TRBV28,TRBD1,TRBJ1-5,.,TGTGCCAGCAGTTTAATCAATCCGGACAGGGTTGATAGCAATCAGCCCCAGCATTTT,CASSLINPDRVDSNQPQHF
TRBV10-2,TRBD2,TRBJ2-1,.,TGCGCCAGCAGCTTCGAAGGGACTAGCGGGATGTCTACATTCTATGAGCAGTTCTTC,CASSFEGTSGMSTFYEQFF
TRBV18,TRBD2,TRBJ2-1,.,TGTGCCAGCTCACCGCGGGAGCGCTACAATGAGCAGTTCTTC,CASSPRERYNEQFF
TRBV5-1,.,TRBJ1-6,.,TGCGCCAGCAGCTTGGACGGGACTTATAATTCACCCCTCCACTTT,CASSLDGTYNSPLHF
TRBV24-1,.,TRBJ2-1,.,TGTGCCACCAGTGGTTCAAGAGGCAATGAGCAGTTCTTC,CATSGSRGNEQFF
TRBV9,.,TRBJ1-2,.,TGTGCCAGCAGCCTAGGAGATGACTATGGCTACACCTTC,CASSLGDDYGYTF
TRBV7-2,.,TRBJ2-2,.,TGTGCCAGCAGCTTAGATAAGCGGGCAACAGGGGAGCTGTTTTTT,CASSLDKRATGELFF
TRBV10-3,TRBD1,TRBJ2-7,.,TGTGCCATCAGCGTACAGGGGGCGGCCAGGGACGAGCAGTACTTC,CAISVQGAARDEQYF
TRBV30,TRBD1,TRBJ1-4,.,TGTGCCTGGAGTGAGGGACAGCGCACAACTAATGAAAAACTGTTTTTT,CAWSEGQRTTNEKLFF
TRBV7-2,.,TRBJ2-3,.,TGTGCCAGCAGCTTAGATGCTACAGATACGCAGTATTTT,CASSLDATDTQYF
TRBV11-2,.,TRBJ2-3,.,TGTGCCAGCAGCTTAGGACGGACAGATACGCAGTATTTT,CASSLGRTDTQYF
TRBV28,.,TRBJ1-1,.,TGTGCCAGCAGTTTGTCTTGGGGGAACACTGAAGCTTTCTTT,CASSLSWGNTEAFF
TRBV13,TRBD1,TRBJ1-2,.,TGTGCCAGCAGCCCCCCTCGGGACAGGGCCTATGGCTACACCTTC,CASSPPRDRAYGYTF
TRBV2,TRBD1,TRBJ1-1,.,TGTGCCAGCGGGGAGGACAGGGTCGTAGCTGAAGCTTTCTTT,CASGEDRVVAEAFF
TRBV4-1,.,TRBJ1-1,.,TGCGCCAGCAGCCAAGATCCAAAGGGCACTGAAGCTTTCTTT,CASSQDPKGTEAFF
TRBV29-1,.,TRBJ1-1,once,TGCAGCGTTGAGTGGGGGAACACTGAAGCTTTCTTT,CSVEWGNTEAFF
TRBV27,.,TRBJ1-1,.,TGTGCCAGCAGTAGGGGCCTGAACACTGAAGCTTTCTTT,CASSRGLNTEAFF
TRBV5-1,TRBD1,TRBJ1-4,once,TGCGCCAGCAGCACGGGACAGGGTGCGATCACAGGTGAAAAACTGTTTTTT,CASSTGQGAITGEKLFF
TRBV11-2,TRBD1,TRBJ1-6,.,TGTGCCAGCAGCTTAGATGGTGGGGGGACAGGGTTCTCACCCCTCCACTTT,CASSLDGGGTGFSPLHF
TRBV29-1,.,TRBJ1-1,.,TGCAGCGTTTCCAAGGCGGGGGTGGGCACTGAAGCTTTCTTT,CSVSKAGVGTEAFF
TRBV9,.,TRBJ1-1,.,TGTGCCAGCAGCGTGGGAAACTTGAACACTGAAGCTTTCTTT,CASSVGNLNTEAFF
TRBV29-1,TRBD1,TRBJ1-1,once,TGCAGCGTTGAAGAGCAAGGGGGCTACGGAGCTTTCTTT,CSVEEQGGYGAFF
TRBV6-5,.,TRBJ1-1,once,TGTGCCAGCAGTTACTCGACAGTCCCAGTGAACACTGAAGCTTTCTTT,CASSYSTVPVNTEAFF
TRBV7-9,TRBD2,TRBJ2-7,.,TGTGCCAGCAGCTTGGCGGGAGGCCGCGAGCAGTACTTC,CASSLAGGREQYF
TRBV18,TRBD1,TRBJ1-1,.,TGTGCCAGCTCACACGGACAGGGAATGAGCGATGAAGCTTTCTTT,CASSHGQGMSDEAFF